This paragraph covers one T cell receptor beta chain sequence. Its antigen is unidentified. This specimen belongs to a study of type 1 regulatory T cells. Study-level background: T-allo10 is an in vitro-generated, Tr1-enriched CD4 T cell product specific for alloantigen.

TCRdb fed the reads into MiXCR, producing one record per CDR3 protein. The sample records about 5,000 distinct CDR3 sequences, 20% to 30% being singletons. Regarding the study as a whole: Type 1 regulatory T cells had a more restricted TCR repertoire than non-type 1 regulatory T cells.

Source material: cultured type 1 regulatory T (Tr1) cells, either the whole culture or a sorted fraction (not recorded which). This TCR was recovered from a human donor in good health.

CDR3 loop: CASSVNSGGETQYF. CDR3 coding DNA: TGTGCCAGCAGTGTAAATAGCGGGGGTGAGACCCAGTACTTC. This chain joins TRBV7-6 and TRBJ2-5, with 9 bases that match TRBD2. This CDR3 comprises 14 residues. The V gene end was trimmed by 6 bases and the J gene end by 5 bases; junction bases not matched to a gene: 7. The germline CDR1 and CDR2 sequences are SGHVS and FNYEAQ.